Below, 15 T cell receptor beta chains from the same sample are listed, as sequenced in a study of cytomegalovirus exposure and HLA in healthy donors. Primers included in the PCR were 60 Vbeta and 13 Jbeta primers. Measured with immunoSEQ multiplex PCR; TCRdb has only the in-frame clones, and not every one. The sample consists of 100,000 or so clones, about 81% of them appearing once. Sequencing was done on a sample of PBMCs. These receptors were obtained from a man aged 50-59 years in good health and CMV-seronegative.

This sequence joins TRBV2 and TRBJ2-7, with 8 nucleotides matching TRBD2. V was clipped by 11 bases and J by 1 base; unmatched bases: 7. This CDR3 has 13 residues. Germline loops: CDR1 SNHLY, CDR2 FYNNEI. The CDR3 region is CASRAGVSYEQYF. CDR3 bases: TGTGCCTCCCGAGCGGGGGTTTCCTACGAGCAGTACTTC.

The CDR3 DNA reads as TGTGCCACCAGCAGCCTGGACCGGGGCTACGAGCAGTACTTC. It encodes CATSSLDRGYEQYF. The chain uses TRBV15 and TRBJ2-7; tentatively, D is TRBD2 (5 bases). The CDR3 has 14 amino acids. Trimming left V 3 bases short and J 3 bases short, with 12 bases between. Germline values: CDR1 LNHNV, CDR2 YYDKDF (reference sequence).

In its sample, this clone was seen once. CDR3 in amino acids: CASSIQGPSNQPQHF. As DNA, the CDR3 is TGTGCCAGTAGTATACAGGGGCCGAGCAATCAGCCCCAGCATTTT. The V gene is TRBV19, the J gene TRBJ1-5, with D possibly matching TRBD1 (6 bases). Germline CDR1 reads LNHDA; CDR2 reads SQIVND (reference sequence). V shed 2 bases and J shed 1 base, with 9 bases lying between them. CDR3 size: 15 residues. The full variable domain, completed using reference TRBV19 and TRBJ1-5, is DGGITQSPKYLFRKEGQNVTLSCEQNLNHDAMYWYRQDPGQGLRLIYYSQIVNDFQKGDIAEGYSVSREKKESFPLTVTSAQKNPTAFYLCASSIQGPSNQPQHFGDGTRLSIL.

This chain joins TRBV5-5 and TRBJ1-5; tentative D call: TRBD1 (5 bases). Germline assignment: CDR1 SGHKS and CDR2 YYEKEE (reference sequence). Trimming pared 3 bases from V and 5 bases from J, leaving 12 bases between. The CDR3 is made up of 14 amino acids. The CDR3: CASSSSGIYQPQHF. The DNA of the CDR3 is TGTGCCAGCAGCTCTTCAGGGATTTATCAGCCCCAGCATTTT.

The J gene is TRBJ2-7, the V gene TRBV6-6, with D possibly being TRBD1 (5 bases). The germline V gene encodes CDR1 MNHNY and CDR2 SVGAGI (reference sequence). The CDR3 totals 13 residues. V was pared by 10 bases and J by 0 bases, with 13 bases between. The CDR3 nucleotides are TGTGCCACCGGGCAGGGTACCTCCTACGAGCAGTACTTC. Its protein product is CATGQGTSYEQYF.

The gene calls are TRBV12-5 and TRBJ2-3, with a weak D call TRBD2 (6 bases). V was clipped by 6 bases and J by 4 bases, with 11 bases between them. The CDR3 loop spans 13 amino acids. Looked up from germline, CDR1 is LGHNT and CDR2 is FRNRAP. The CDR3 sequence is CASGRDPADTQYF. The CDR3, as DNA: TGTGCTAGTGGGCGGGACCCCGCAGATACGCAGTATTTT.

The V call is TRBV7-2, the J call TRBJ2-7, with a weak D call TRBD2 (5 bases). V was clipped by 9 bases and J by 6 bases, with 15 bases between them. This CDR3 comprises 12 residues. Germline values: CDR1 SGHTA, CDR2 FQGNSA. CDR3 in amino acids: CASLAETTEQYF. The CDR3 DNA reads TGTGCCAGTCTAGCTGAGACTACCGAGCAGTACTTC.

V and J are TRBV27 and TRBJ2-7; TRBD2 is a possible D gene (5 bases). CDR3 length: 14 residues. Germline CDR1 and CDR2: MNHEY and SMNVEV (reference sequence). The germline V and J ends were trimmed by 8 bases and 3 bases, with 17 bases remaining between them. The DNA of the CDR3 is TGTGCCAGCTCTAAGCTGAGGGAGAACTACGAGCAGTACTTC. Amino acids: CASSKLRENYEQYF.

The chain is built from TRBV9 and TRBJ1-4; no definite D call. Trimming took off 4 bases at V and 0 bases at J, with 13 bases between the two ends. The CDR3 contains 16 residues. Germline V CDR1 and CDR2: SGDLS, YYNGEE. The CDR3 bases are TGTGCCAGCAGCCCCCGGGAGCGAACAACTAATGAAAAACTGTTTTTT. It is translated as CASSPRERTTNEKLFF.

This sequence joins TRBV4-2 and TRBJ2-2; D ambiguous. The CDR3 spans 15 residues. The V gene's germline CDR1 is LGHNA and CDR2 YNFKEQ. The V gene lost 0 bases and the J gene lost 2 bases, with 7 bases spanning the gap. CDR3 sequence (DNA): TGTGCCAGCAGCCAAGAATATTCCAACACCGGGGAGCTGTTTTTT. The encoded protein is CASSQEYSNTGELFF.

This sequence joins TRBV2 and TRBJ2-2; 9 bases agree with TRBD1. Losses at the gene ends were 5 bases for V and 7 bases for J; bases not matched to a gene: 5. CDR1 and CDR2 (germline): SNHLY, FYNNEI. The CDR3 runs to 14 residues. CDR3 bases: TGTGCCAGCAGTCAACAGGGGGCTGGCGGGGAGCTGTTTTTT. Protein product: CASSQQGAGGELFF.

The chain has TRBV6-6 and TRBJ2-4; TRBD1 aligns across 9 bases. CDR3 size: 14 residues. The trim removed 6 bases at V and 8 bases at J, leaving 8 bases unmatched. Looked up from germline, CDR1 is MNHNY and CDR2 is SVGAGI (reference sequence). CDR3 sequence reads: CASRLQGAGDIQYF. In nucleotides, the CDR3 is TGTGCCAGCAGGTTACAGGGGGCTGGGGACATTCAGTACTTC.

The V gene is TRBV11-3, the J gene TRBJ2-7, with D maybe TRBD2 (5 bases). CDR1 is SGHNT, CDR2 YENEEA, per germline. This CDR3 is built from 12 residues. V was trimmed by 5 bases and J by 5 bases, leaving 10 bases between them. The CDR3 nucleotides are TGTGCCAGCAGCCAAGGGAGCCACGAGCAGTACTTC. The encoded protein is CASSQGSHEQYF.

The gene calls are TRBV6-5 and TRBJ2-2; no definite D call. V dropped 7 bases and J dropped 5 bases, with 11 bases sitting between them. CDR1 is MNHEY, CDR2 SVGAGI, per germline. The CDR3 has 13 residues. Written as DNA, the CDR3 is TGTGCCAGCACCTACTCCTTTACCGGGGAGCTGTTTTTT. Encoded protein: CASTYSFTGELFF.

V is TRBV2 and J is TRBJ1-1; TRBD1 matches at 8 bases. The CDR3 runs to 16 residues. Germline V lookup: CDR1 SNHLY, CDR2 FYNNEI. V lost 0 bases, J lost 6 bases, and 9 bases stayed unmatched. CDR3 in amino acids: CASSEATGAVGAEAFF. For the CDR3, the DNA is TGTGCCAGCAGTGAAGCGACAGGGGCGGTCGGAGCTGAAGCTTTCTTT.